Listed here are 27 T cell receptor beta chains from one sample, sequenced in a study of response to subunit inactivated influenza vaccine. One entry per CDR3 protein, called by TCRdb with MiXCR from the RT-PCR reads. This sample has 280,000 or so distinct CDR3 sequences, with about a fifth found just once. Sequencing used PBMCs from blood, obtained 21 months after vaccination. Receptors originate from a man aged 50 to 69 who received an inactivated influenza vaccine.

This clonotype was seen a few times. The chain has TRBV4-3 and TRBJ1-4; tentative D call: TRBD1 (5 bases). The CDR3 loop spans 15 amino acids. Trimming stripped 0 bases from V and 1 base from J, with 6 bases between. Germline CDR1 is LGHNA and CDR2 is YSLEER. The CDR3 nucleotides read TGCGCCAGCAGCCAAGATCAGGGAACTAATGAAAAACTGTTTTTT. Residues: CASSQDQGTNEKLFF.

This clonotype was seen repeatedly, ten times or more. The chain links TRBV6-5 to TRBJ1-5; no reliable D call. V was trimmed by 2 bases and J by 2 bases, leaving 19 bases between them. This CDR3 contains 18 residues. The germline V gene has CDR1 MNHEY and CDR2 SVGAGI. CDR3 sequence: CASSYMGPPLYGNQPQHF. CDR3 coding DNA: TGTGCCAGCAGTTACATGGGCCCCCCTTTGTACGGCAATCAGCCCCAGCATTTT.

This clonotype has just a few counts. The chain uses TRBV20-1 and TRBJ2-2; D remains ambiguous. Germline V CDR1 and CDR2: DFQATT, SNEGSKA (reference sequence). The CDR3 runs to 16 residues. The germline V and J ends were trimmed by 0 bases and 0 bases, with 11 bases remaining between them. The CDR3 sequence: CSARDPSPPNTGELFF. Here the CDR3 DNA reads TGCAGTGCTAGAGATCCTAGTCCCCCGAACACCGGGGAGCTGTTTTTT.

At least ten counts were recorded for this clonotype. The chain is built from TRBV6-5 and TRBJ1-5; 8 positions agree with TRBD1. V gave up 4 bases and J gave up 7 bases; unmatched junction bases: 3. Germline assignment: CDR1 MNHEY and CDR2 SVGAGI. The CDR3 loop spans 13 amino acids. The CDR3 DNA is TGTGCCAGCAGTTCAGGGGGCGGGCAGCCCCAGCATTTT. Protein sequence: CASSSGGGQPQHF.

This clonotype has ten or more counts. The V and J genes are TRBV27 and TRBJ2-5; D assignment may be TRBD1 or TRBD2 (5 bases each). Deletions cut 3 bases from V and 5 bases from J, with 16 bases between. The CDR3 loop spans 15 amino acids. From germline, CDR1 is MNHEY and CDR2 SMNVEV (reference sequence). For the CDR3, the DNA is TGTGCCAGCAGTTTGAGGGGCGCGCCTTGGGAGACCCAGTACTTC. Its translation: CASSLRGAPWETQYF.

This clonotype was counted only a few times. The genes are TRBV6-5 and TRBJ1-4; D possibly corresponds to TRBD1 (5 bases). This CDR3 comprises 15 residues. The germline V gene encodes CDR1 MNHEY and CDR2 SVGAGI. V shed 2 bases and J shed 8 bases, with 15 bases lying between them. The CDR3 DNA sequence: TGTGCCAGCAGTTACCGCCCGAGGGGTGGGGAAAAACTGTTTTTT. Amino acids: CASSYRPRGGEKLFF.

This chain links TRBV5-4 with TRBJ2-2; 7 bases fit TRBD2. There are 15 residues in the CDR3. The germline V gene has CDR1 SGHNT and CDR2 YYREEE (reference sequence). The junction had 9 bases not matched to a gene; V was cut back by 5 bases and J by 5 bases. The CDR3 spells CASRASQGGTGELFF. As DNA, the CDR3 is TGTGCCAGCAGGGCGTCCCAGGGAGGGACCGGGGAGCTGTTTTTT.

This clonotype has just a few counts. The gene calls are TRBV4-3 and TRBJ2-1, with 9 bases matching TRBD2. Trimming removed 2 bases from V and 8 bases from J; junction bases left unmatched: 10. The CDR3 length is 16 residues. The germline CDR1 and CDR2 sequences are LGHNA and YSLEER. As DNA, the CDR3 is TGCGCCAGCAGCCAACTACTAGCGGGTCAAACGGATGAGCAGTTCTTC. This translates into CASSQLLAGQTDEQFF.

The V gene is TRBV12-3 or TRBV12-4, the J gene TRBJ2-6, with D possibly called TRBD1 or TRBD2 (6 bases each). There are 13 residues in the CDR3. The germline V and J ends were trimmed by 10 bases and 4 bases, with 11 bases remaining between them. The CDR3 here is CATGGGGANVLTF. In DNA form, the CDR3 reads TGTGCCACCGGGGGCGGGGGGGCCAACGTCCTGACTTTC.

This clonotype was observed a handful of times. CDR3 loop: CSVELGQGIAKNIQYF. In DNA, the CDR3 is TGCAGCGTTGAGTTAGGACAGGGTATAGCCAAAAACATTCAGTACTTC. J is TRBJ2-4 and V is TRBV29-1; 8 nucleotides match TRBD1. The CDR3 runs 16 residues. V lost 3 bases, J lost 0 bases, and 7 bases stayed unmatched. Looked up from germline, CDR1 is SQVTM and CDR2 is ANQGSEA.

This clonotype was counted between two and nine times. The chain combines TRBV2 with TRBJ2-2; a possible D gene is TRBD2 (7 bases). V lost 5 bases to trimming and J lost 0 bases, with 13 bases between them. The germline V gene has CDR1 SNHLY and CDR2 FYNNEI. The CDR3 has 16 amino acids. The DNA for the CDR3 is TGTGCCAGCAGTAGAGGCGGGGGCCCGAACACCGGGGAGCTGTTTTTT. Translating gives CASSRGGGPNTGELFF.

The chain carries TRBV6-1 and TRBJ1-1; D gene unclear. Between the trimmed V and J ends, which lost 4 bases and 6 bases, there was a span of 12 bases. CDR3 length equals 13 residues. Per the germline V gene, CDR1 is MNHNS and CDR2 is SASEGT. CDR3 region: CASSVTEAAEAFF. The CDR3 coding sequence is TGTGCCAGCAGTGTCACAGAGGCCGCTGAAGCTTTCTTT.

J is TRBJ2-3 and V is TRBV28; 12 bases match TRBD1. V lost 6 bases and J lost 2; bases outside the gene matches: 3. The germline V gene has CDR1 MDHEN and CDR2 SYDVKM. This CDR3 contains 15 residues. This CDR3 reads CASRGQGATTDTQYF. The CDR3 nucleotides are TGTGCCAGCAGGGGACAGGGGGCAACCACAGATACGCAGTATTTT.

This clonotype was detected many times. The rearrangement uses TRBV29-1 and TRBJ1-1; no reliable D call. CDR1 and CDR2 (germline): SQVTM, ANQGSEA. V was pared by 4 bases and J by 1 base, with 10 bases between. The CDR3 totals 13 residues. The CDR3 here is CSVGVPWNTEAFF. As DNA, the CDR3 is TGCAGCGTTGGTGTCCCTTGGAACACTGAAGCTTTCTTT.

There are a few counts of this clonotype. The rearrangement links TRBV6-2 or TRBV6-3 to TRBJ2-3; unclear D gene. Trimming shortened V by 7 bases and J by 4 bases, and 18 bases separated the two germline ends. The CDR3 runs to 15 residues. Germline CDR1 MNHEY, CDR2 SVGEGT. CDR3 in amino acids: CASKVTRRPADTQYF. The CDR3 DNA reads TGTGCCAGCAAAGTTACTCGGCGCCCGGCAGATACGCAGTATTTT.

V gene TRBV20-1 combines with J gene TRBJ2-3; no firm D call. The germline V gene has CDR1 DFQATT and CDR2 SNEGSKA (reference sequence). The CDR3 sequence is 13 residues long. The CDR3 DNA reads as TGCAGCGGACGGGCCAGACTCACAGATACGCAGTATTTT. This codes for CSGRARLTDTQYF.

This clonotype was seen only a few times. Mismatch with germline at one junction end may stem from a read error. The chain combines TRBV6-2 or TRBV6-3 with TRBJ1-5; D might be TRBD1 (6 bases). This CDR3 spans 14 amino acids. Per germline, CDR1 MNHEY and CDR2 SVGEGT. CDR3 bases: TGTGCCAGCAGTTCCTTGGGGGGCAAGCAGCCCCAGCATTTT. Translated, it gives CASSSLGGKQPQHF.

This clonotype was found many times. The chain links TRBV6-2 or TRBV6-3 to TRBJ1-5; D unresolved. The ends were cut back, 2 bases at V and 1 base at J, with 9 bases in the middle. CDR3 length: 15 amino acids. Germline lookup yields CDR1 MNHEY and CDR2 SVGEGT. The CDR3 is CASSYQVLSNQPQHF. The CDR3 DNA sequence: TGTGCCAGCAGTTACCAAGTTCTCAGCAATCAGCCCCAGCATTTT.

This clonotype has only a few counts. The chain employs TRBV9 and TRBJ1-2; no definite D call. This CDR3 is 14 amino acids long. The germline V gene has CDR1 SGDLS and CDR2 YYNGEE. V gave up 0 bases and J gave up 1 base, with 7 bases separating them. The chain's CDR3 is CASSVAADNYGYTF. CDR3 DNA: TGTGCCAGCAGCGTAGCTGCGGATAACTATGGCTACACCTTC.

The chain carries TRBV29-1 and TRBJ1-1, with TRBD1 as a possible D gene (5 bases). CDR1 and CDR2 (germline): SQVTM, ANQGSEA. The CDR3 is 13 amino acids. Trimming took off 5 bases at V and 1 base at J, with 11 bases between the two ends. The CDR3 here is CSVKFQGNTEAFF. CDR3 DNA sequence: TGCAGCGTTAAATTTCAGGGGAACACTGAAGCTTTCTTT.

The chain links TRBV9 to TRBJ2-5; 10 nucleotides match TRBD1. CDR3 length equals 12 residues. Per the germline V gene, CDR1 is SGDLS and CDR2 is YYNGEE. Trimming cost V 4 bases and J 9 bases; bases outside gene matches: 3. This CDR3 reads CASSKDRGSQYF. The CDR3 bases are TGTGCCAGCAGCAAGGACAGGGGGTCCCAGTACTTC.

This chain connects TRBV11-2 to TRBJ2-2, with D unresolved. This CDR3 spans 13 amino acids. Germline V gene sequence: CDR1 SGHAT, CDR2 FQNNGV. The ends were cut back, 2 bases at V and 4 bases at J, with 5 bases in the middle. CDR3 in amino acids: CASSLLVTGELFF. The CDR3 coding sequence is TGTGCCAGCAGCTTATTAGTCACCGGGGAGCTGTTTTTT.

This clonotype was counted only a few times. The rearrangement joins TRBV28 to TRBJ1-4; D uncertain. CDR3 length: 14 amino acids. Germline CDR1 reads MDHEN; CDR2 reads SYDVKM. V lost 6 bases and J lost 8, with 16 bases in between. CDR3 sequence: CASSPLLSGEKLFF. The CDR3 DNA sequence: TGTGCCAGCAGCCCTCTCCTATCGGGGGAAAAACTGTTTTTT.

This chain links TRBV5-4 with TRBJ2-2; 11 nucleotides align to TRBD1. The V and J ends lost 4 bases and 4 bases, in that order; junction bases with no gene match: 0. Germline CDR1 and CDR2: SGHNT and YYREEE (reference sequence). The CDR3 consists of 14 residues. The chain's CDR3 is CASSGTGGTGELFF. CDR3 DNA sequence: TGTGCCAGCAGCGGGACAGGGGGCACCGGGGAGCTGTTTTTT.

This clonotype has a handful of counts. One end of the junction does not line up with germline, which may come from a read error. The chain couples TRBV29-1 to TRBJ2-5; D could derive from TRBD1 or TRBD2 (6 bases each). This CDR3 contains 11 residues. Germline V gene data show CDR1 as SQVTM and CDR2 as ANQGSEA. The CDR3 region is CSVEWRGAGDF. Written as DNA, the CDR3 is TGCAGCGTTGAGTGGAGGGGGGCGGGCGACTTC. The full variable domain, with the rest looked up from reference TRBV29-1 and TRBJ2-5, is SAVISQKPSRDICQRGTSLTIQCQVDSQVTMMFWYRQQPGQSLTLIATANQGSEATYESGFVIDKFPISRPNLTFSTLTVSNMSPEDSSIYLCSVEWRGAGDFGPGTRLLVL.

The chain employs TRBV7-2 and TRBJ1-5, with 10 bases that match TRBD1. The CDR3 runs 16 residues. Germline-derived CDR1 and CDR2 are SGHTA and FQGNSA. With V trimmed by 5 bases and J by 4 bases, 8 bases remained unmatched. CDR3 DNA sequence: TGTGCCAGCAGCCTACAGGGACAGGGGATTAATCAGCCCCAGCATTTT. Protein product: CASSLQGQGINQPQHF.

This clonotype was seen only a few times. The rearrangement links TRBV24-1 to TRBJ1-1, with no clear D. The CDR3 has 14 residues. Deletions cut 6 bases from V and 4 bases from J, with 14 bases between. Germline V gene sequence: CDR1 KGHDR, CDR2 SFDVKD. The CDR3 is CATSSSRWGTEAFF. As DNA, the CDR3 is TGTGCCACCAGTTCTTCTCGATGGGGCACTGAAGCTTTCTTT.